Shown below are 21 T cell receptor beta chains from a single sample sequenced in a study of T-cell reconstitution after alpha-beta-depleted transplantation in children. Preparation of the TCRbeta library used unique molecular identifiers. Using its own MiXCR run on the PCR reads, TCRdb lists one record per CDR3 protein. The sample includes 780,000 or so distinct CDR3 sequences, 15% to 20% of them seen just once. This material consisted of PBMCs, mostly from graft donor cells, taken 360 days after TCRalphabeta/CD19-depleted stem cell transplant. The receptors derive from a male patient aged 10-17 years who had a stem cell transplant for acute lymphoblastic leukemia, so the T cells may come from the graft donor.

The chain is built from TRBV27 and TRBJ2-7; tentatively, D is TRBD2 (6 bases). V gave up 5 bases and J gave up 4 bases, with 15 bases separating them. The CDR3 covers 14 residues. The germline V gene has CDR1 MNHEY and CDR2 SMNVEV (reference sequence). In DNA form, the CDR3 reads TGTGCCAGCAGTCCCATAACGGGAGATTACGAGCAGTACTTC. Translating it yields CASSPITGDYEQYF.

The chain uses TRBV4-1 and TRBJ2-3, with 7 nucleotides matching TRBD2. In germline, CDR1 is MGHRA, CDR2 YSYEKL. The CDR3 contains 16 residues. V trimming: 4 bases; J trimming: 0 bases; junction bases outside the gene matches: 7. This CDR3 reads CASSLRREFSTDTQYF. The CDR3 bases are TGCGCCAGCAGCCTACGGCGGGAGTTCAGCACAGATACGCAGTATTTT.

The CDR3 region is CASSYRDRGLGYTF. The CDR3 DNA sequence: TGTGCCAGCAGTTATAGGGACAGGGGCCTAGGCTACACCTTC. The chain combines TRBV6-5 with TRBJ1-2; 10 bases agree with TRBD1. J lost 8 bases, V lost 3 bases, and 6 bases had no gene match. Looked up from germline, CDR1 is MNHEY and CDR2 is SVGAGI. This CDR3 spans 14 amino acids.

The chain links TRBV19 to TRBJ2-1; D is unclear. V shed 5 bases and J shed 2 bases, with 13 bases lying between them. This CDR3 contains 15 residues. From germline, CDR1 is LNHDA and CDR2 SQIVND (reference sequence). The CDR3 DNA reads as TGTGCCAGTAGTCTCAATTTAGGTCCCTACAATGAGCAGTTCTTC. Encoded protein: CASSLNLGPYNEQFF.

This clonotype was picked up a small number of times. This chain connects TRBV6-2 or TRBV6-3 to TRBJ2-2, with D perhaps TRBD1 (6 bases). V lost 0 bases and J 3 bases, leaving 17 bases between the germline ends. The CDR3 contains 18 residues. CDR1 is MNHEY, CDR2 SVGEGT, per germline. CDR3 DNA: TGTGCCAGCAGTTACTCGGGTGACACAGGGCTGGACACCGGGGAGCTGTTTTTT. This codes for CASSYSGDTGLDTGELFF.

This clonotype was recorded at least ten times. The chain combines TRBV4-2 with TRBJ2-1; TRBD2 matches 14 bases. The germline V gene has CDR1 LGHNA and CDR2 YNFKEQ. The CDR3 runs 17 residues. V lost 1 base to trimming and J lost 7 bases; unmatched junction nucleotides: 6. The CDR3 region has the DNA TGTGCCAGCAGCCAAGCTCTTGGGACTAGCGGGAGTAATGAGCAGTTCTTC. This encodes CASSQALGTSGSNEQFF.

This clonotype has only a few counts. The V call is TRBV9, the J call TRBJ2-7; 7 nucleotides align to TRBD2. Germline V gives CDR1 SGDLS, CDR2 YYNGEE. This CDR3 spans 16 amino acids. Germline trimming cut 4 bases from V and 7 bases from J; bases unmatched to any gene: 17. As DNA, the CDR3 is TGTGCCAGCAGCCGTACACCGGGACTACCTCTGGGGGAGCAGTACTTC. This codes for CASSRTPGLPLGEQYF. The full variable domain, in which reference TRBV9 and TRBJ2-7 provide the parts outside the CDR3, is DSGVTQTPKHLITATGQRVTLRCSPRSGDLSVYWYQQSLDQGLQFLIQYYNGEERAKGNILERFSAQQFPDLHSELNLSSLELGDSALYFCASSRTPGLPLGEQYFGPGTRLTVT.

The J gene is TRBJ2-7, the V gene TRBV2; the D is unclear. The germline V gene has CDR1 SNHLY and CDR2 FYNNEI. V was clipped by 7 bases and J by 5 bases, with 9 bases between them. The CDR3 sequence is 11 residues long. This CDR3 is CASKLRNEQYF. The CDR3 DNA is TGTGCCAGCAAATTAAGGAACGAGCAGTACTTC. Full variable domain (remainder filled in from reference TRBV2 and TRBJ2-7): EPEVTQTPSHQVTQMGQEVILRCVPISNHLYFYWYRQILGQKVEFLVSFYNNEISEKSEIFDDQFSVERPDGSNFTLKIRSTKLEDSAMYFCASKLRNEQYFGPGTRLTVT.

This clonotype was seen only a few times. The rearrangement links TRBV4-2 to TRBJ2-7; D remains unclear. The CDR3 covers 15 residues. Trimming removed 3 bases at V and 2 bases at J, with 14 bases between. The germline V gene has CDR1 LGHNA and CDR2 YNFKEQ. CDR3 in DNA: TGTGCCAGCAGCCACTCAAGAGCGCCAACCTACGAGCAGTACTTC. As protein: CASSHSRAPTYEQYF.

This clonotype was recorded a few times. This chain uses TRBV5-1 with TRBJ2-1; D remains unclear. Germline CDR1 is SGHRS and CDR2 is YFSETQ. The ends were cut back, 0 bases at V and 8 bases at J, with 15 bases in the middle. The length of the CDR3 is 15 residues. This CDR3 is CASSLGPRVIDEQFF. CDR3 bases: TGCGCCAGCAGCTTGGGGCCTCGGGTTATCGATGAGCAGTTCTTC.

This clonotype was detected ten times or more. The gene calls are TRBV11-2 and TRBJ2-3; D gene uncertain. Germline assignment: CDR1 SGHAT and CDR2 FQNNGV. The germline V and J ends were trimmed by 1 base and 3 bases, with 17 bases remaining between them. The CDR3 contains 17 residues. The CDR3 DNA reads as TGTGCCAGCAGCTTAGTGTCCAAGGACGCCTCTACAGATACGCAGTATTTT. Residues: CASSLVSKDASTDTQYF.

This clonotype was recorded a few times. The genes are TRBV15 and TRBJ1-1, with a possible D match to TRBD1 (6 bases). Trimming took 2 bases from V and 6 from J, leaving 10 bases between them. Germline V lookup: CDR1 LNHNV, CDR2 YYDKDF (reference sequence). The CDR3 consists of 13 residues. CDR3 amino acids: CATSRNRQAEAFF. In nucleotides, the CDR3 is TGTGCCACCAGCAGAAACAGACAGGCTGAAGCTTTCTTT. The full variable domain, its missing parts supplied by reference TRBV15 and TRBJ1-1, is DAMVIQNPRYQVTQFGKPVTLSCSQTLNHNVMYWYQQKSSQAPKLLFHYYDKDFNNEADTPDNFQSRRPNTSFCFLDIRSPGLGDTAMYLCATSRNRQAEAFFGQGTRLTVV.

This clonotype has just a few counts. The J gene is TRBJ2-5, the V gene TRBV24-1, with D tentatively TRBD1 (7 bases). Germline CDR1 is KGHDR and CDR2 is SFDVKD. Trimming pared 1 base from V and 0 bases from J, leaving 20 bases between. This CDR3 contains 19 residues. In DNA, the CDR3 is TGTGCCACCAGTGATTTCCGCGGAGGGGGCGCCCAATACCAAGAGACCCAGTACTTC. The encoded protein is CATSDFRGGGAQYQETQYF.

The genes are TRBV4-1 and TRBJ2-1; TRBD2 matches 8 bases. The germline V gene has CDR1 MGHRA and CDR2 YSYEKL. CDR3 length equals 15 residues. The V and J ends lost 4 bases and 15 bases, in that order; junction bases with no gene match: 17. DNA for the CDR3: TGCGCCAGCAGCCCCATCGGAGTAGCGGGAAATGGACGGTTCTTC. Translated, it gives CASSPIGVAGNGRFF.

V usage is TRBV7-2 and J usage is TRBJ2-7; 7 bases fit TRBD2. Germline V lookup: CDR1 SGHTA, CDR2 FQGNSA. CDR3 size: 16 residues. V shed 0 bases and J 4 bases; nucleotides not matched to a gene: 9. The DNA for the CDR3 is TGTGCCAGCAGCTTAGCGTTTTCGGCGGGAGATTACGAGCAGTACTTC. This encodes CASSLAFSAGDYEQYF.

This clonotype was observed a few times. The chain couples TRBV7-2 to TRBJ2-1, with 8 positions matching TRBD2. The CDR3 spans 15 residues. The V and J ends lost 5 bases and 4 bases, in that order; junction bases with no gene match: 7. From germline, CDR1 is SGHTA and CDR2 FQGNSA. The CDR3 nucleotides are TGTGCCAGCAGCACCCCTTCTAGCGGGTACAATGAGCAGTTCTTC. It encodes CASSTPSSGYNEQFF. The complete variable domain, with remaining parts taken from reference TRBV7-2 and TRBJ2-1, reads GAGVSQSPSNKVTEKGKDVELRCDPISGHTALYWYRQSLGQGLEFLIYFQGNSAPDKSGLPSDRFSAERTGGSVSTLTIQRTQQEDSAVYLCASSTPSSGYNEQFFGPGTRLTVL.

V is TRBV7-6 and J is TRBJ2-7; TRBD2 matches 8 bases. With V trimmed by 5 bases and J by 3 bases, 12 bases remained unmatched. CDR1 is SGHVS, CDR2 FNYEAQ, per germline. This CDR3 comprises 16 residues. The CDR3 reads CASSLRSGGRDYEQYF. DNA of the CDR3: TGTGCCAGCAGCCTCAGGAGCGGGGGACGTGACTACGAGCAGTACTTC.

This clonotype was observed a handful of times. This chain uses TRBV2 with TRBJ2-3, with D perhaps TRBD2 (6 bases). The ends were cut back, 3 bases at V and 2 bases at J, with 9 bases in the middle. The germline V gene encodes CDR1 SNHLY and CDR2 FYNNEI. This CDR3 spans 14 amino acids. In DNA, the CDR3 is TGTGCCAGCAGTGATAGGGACTCCACAGATACGCAGTATTTT. Translation gives CASSDRDSTDTQYF.

This clonotype was counted a few times. The chain combines TRBV5-1 with TRBJ2-7, with 12 bases identical to TRBD2. This CDR3 contains 15 residues. J gave up 6 bases and V 3 bases, and 7 bases lay outside the gene matches. Germline CDR1 SGHRS, CDR2 YFSETQ. DNA for the CDR3: TGCGCCAGCAGCTCCAGACTAGCGGGAGATAGCGAGCAGTACTTC. This sequence encodes CASSSRLAGDSEQYF.

There are many counts of this clonotype. This chain joins TRBV27 and TRBJ1-2; TRBD1 agrees at 8 bases. Germline CDR1 and CDR2: MNHEY and SMNVEV (reference sequence). With 4 bases clipped from V and 8 bases from J, the junction kept 12 bases outside the gene matches. The length of the CDR3 is 15 residues. This CDR3 is CASSYGYQGAGGYTF. CDR3 DNA: TGTGCCAGCAGTTATGGCTACCAGGGGGCAGGGGGCTACACCTTC.

The V call is TRBV20-1, the J call TRBJ2-1; TRBD1 agrees at 9 bases. With 2 bases clipped from V and 8 bases from J, the junction kept 4 bases outside the gene matches. The CDR3 runs 13 residues. The V gene's germline CDR1 is DFQATT and CDR2 SNEGSKA (reference sequence). The CDR3 loop is CSARRDRADEQFF. CDR3 nucleotides: TGCAGTGCTAGACGGGACAGGGCCGATGAGCAGTTCTTC.